The subject of this entry is one T cell receptor beta chain. The data were obtained in a study of lymphopenia after photon versus proton radiotherapy. The junction had 1 base not matched to a gene; V was cut back by 0 bases and J by 4 bases. The CDR3 runs to 15 residues. CDR1 is MNHNY and CDR2 is SVGAGI in the germline V gene (reference sequence). Using immunoSEQ multiplex PCR, the repertoire was profiled, and TCRdb retains in-frame clones only, with some absent. Of over 15,000 clones listed, less than 90% are singletons. The chain has TRBV6-6 and TRBJ1-1; 11 nucleotides align to TRBD1. This sequence was found in a man in his 70s with pancreatic cancer. This specimen consisted of peripheral blood, obtained from a patient treated with proton-based radiotherapy. The CDR3 loop is CASSYSGQGATEAFF. Here the CDR3 DNA reads TGTGCCAGCAGTTACTCTGGACAGGGGGCCACTGAAGCTTTCTTT.